This T cell receptor beta chain emerged from a study of T cell responses to AZD1222 COVID-19 vaccine. Broader study findings: Reportedly, close to half of spike-specific TCRs are directed against unmutated variant regions.

Sequencing was performed with immunoSEQ multiplex PCR; in TCRdb, only in-frame clones are kept and a portion is missing. The table records around 150,000 clones, roughly 89% of them present only once. Trimming stripped 3 bases from V and 1 base from J, with 15 bases between. The CDR3 totals 16 residues. Germline loops: CDR1 KGHSH, CDR2 LQKENI. About this clone itself: Its antigen is still unknown.

The origin of this receptor is an adult in good health. Sequences were derived from peripheral blood, sampled on day 0 of AZD1222 vaccination. The gene calls are TRBV18 and TRBJ1-2; perhaps TRBD1 as D (6 bases). The CDR3 reads CASSPRPGEFNYGYTF. The DNA of the CDR3 is TGTGCCAGCTCACCCCGACCAGGGGAATTTAACTATGGCTACACCTTC.